This TCR beta chain came from a study of blood T cell repertoires in COVID-19. Assay used: immunoSEQ multiplex PCR; TCRdb lists only in-frame clones, some missing. The sample records more than 200,000 clones, 70% to 90% being singletons. CDR1 and CDR2 from the germline V gene are SGHRS and YFSETQ. The trim removed 0 bases at V and 7 bases at J, leaving 13 bases unmatched. The CDR3 runs to 17 residues. The chain is built from TRBV5-1 and TRBJ1-1; TRBD1 matches 9 bases. This receptor was taken from a man aged 25-45 years who had recovered from COVID-19. Sequences were obtained from PBMCs or T cells enriched from blood (not recorded which). The DNA for the CDR3 is TGCGCCAGCAGCTTGGGTGGGACAGGGCCGGAGGGAAGTGAAGCTTTCTTT. Translating gives CASSLGGTGPEGSEAFF.